The sequence of this T cell receptor (beta chain) was determined in a study of cytomegalovirus exposure and HLA in healthy donors. For the study at large: From roughly 180 million T cells, an earlier analysis saw approximately 110 million unique TCR beta sequences. Whole-study results and caveats: Evidence from a later analysis indicated that most CMV-associated TCR beta chains looked HLA-restricted.

CDR1 and CDR2 (germline): SGHVS, FQNEAQ. This CDR3 comprises 14 residues. Trimming removed 4 bases from V and 5 bases from J, with 14 bases in between. With regard to this clone: Its matching antigen is unknown.

Primers: 60 Vbeta forward and 13 Jbeta reverse. In the study's own analysis: Approximately 87 million unique TCR beta chains, 9 million to 14 million shared, were counted in a later analysis. Sequenced by immunoSEQ multiplex PCR; TCRdb stores in-frame clones only, minus some. V, J and clone size are taken as reported in that table, and D and trimming were inferred from the DNA itself. The top ten hold about 13% of the sample, which has about 160,000 clones, about four fifths seen once. Sequencing was performed on PBMCs. The receptor's source is a woman between 50 and 59 years old in good health and CMV-seronegative. The chain carries TRBV7-8 and TRBJ1-1, with D maybe TRBD1 (5 bases). Here the CDR3 DNA reads TGTGCCAGCAGCTCACCGCAGGGAGGGACTGAAGCTTTCTTT. This encodes CASSSPQGGTEAFF. Combining the CDR3 with reference TRBV7-8 and TRBJ1-1 gives the whole variable domain GAGVSQSPRYKVAKRGQDVALRCDPISGHVSLFWYQQALGQGPEFLTYFQNEAQLDKSGLPSDRFFAERPEGSVSTLKIQRTQQEDSAVYLCASSSPQGGTEAFFGQGTRLTVV.